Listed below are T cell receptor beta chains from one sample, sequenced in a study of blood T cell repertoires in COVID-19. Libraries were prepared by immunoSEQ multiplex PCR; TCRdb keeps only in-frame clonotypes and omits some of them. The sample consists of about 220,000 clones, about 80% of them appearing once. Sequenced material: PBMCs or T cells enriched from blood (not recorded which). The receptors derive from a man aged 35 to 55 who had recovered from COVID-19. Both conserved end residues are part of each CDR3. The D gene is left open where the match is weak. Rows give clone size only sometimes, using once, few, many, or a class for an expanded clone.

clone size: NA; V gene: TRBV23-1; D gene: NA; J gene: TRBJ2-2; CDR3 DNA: TGCGCCAGCAGTCAATCTGCGGTCACCGGGGAGCTGTTTTTT; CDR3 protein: CASSQSAVTGELFF
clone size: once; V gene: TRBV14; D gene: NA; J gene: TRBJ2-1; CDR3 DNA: TGTGCCAGCAGCCTTCTTGCGGGGTACAATGAGCAGTTCTTC; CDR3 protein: CASSLLAGYNEQFF
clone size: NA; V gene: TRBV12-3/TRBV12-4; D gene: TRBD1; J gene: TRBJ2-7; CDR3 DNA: TGTGCCAGCAGTTTTCAGGGGGCGTACGAGCAGTACTTC; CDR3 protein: CASSFQGAYEQYF
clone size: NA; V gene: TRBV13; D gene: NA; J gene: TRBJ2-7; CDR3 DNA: TGTGCCAGCAGCTCCAATAGGGGGGGATCCTACGAGCAGTACTTC; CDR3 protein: CASSSNRGGSYEQYF
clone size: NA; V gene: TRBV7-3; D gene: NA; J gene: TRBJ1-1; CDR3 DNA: TGTGCCAGCAGTTCGACCCCGGGACTTGAAGCTTTCTTT; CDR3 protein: CASSSTPGLEAFF
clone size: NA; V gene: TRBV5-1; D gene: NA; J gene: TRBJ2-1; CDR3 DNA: TGCGCCAGCAGAGGCGGCAACTACAATGAGCAGTTCTTC; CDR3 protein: CASRGGNYNEQFF
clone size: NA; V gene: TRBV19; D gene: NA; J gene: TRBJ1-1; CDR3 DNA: TGTGCCAGTAGCAGATTAGGGACTATTGACACTGAAGCTTTCTTT; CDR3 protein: CASSRLGTIDTEAFF
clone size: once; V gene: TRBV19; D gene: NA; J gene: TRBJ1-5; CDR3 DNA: TGTGCCAGTAGTATTCCGGGGTGGGATCAGCCCCAGCATTTT; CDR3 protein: CASSIPGWDQPQHF
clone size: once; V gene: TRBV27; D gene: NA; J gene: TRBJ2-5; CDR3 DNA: TGTGCCAGCAGTCAACGACCCGGGCGGGTAGTCAGCCAGACCCAGTACTTC; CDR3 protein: CASSQRPGRVVSQTQYF
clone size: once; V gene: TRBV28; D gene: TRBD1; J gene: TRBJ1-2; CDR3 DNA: TGTGCCAGCAGTTTAGAACAGGGGCACACCTTC; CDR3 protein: CASSLEQGHTF
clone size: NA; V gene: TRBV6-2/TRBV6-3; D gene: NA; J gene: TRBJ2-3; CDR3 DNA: TGTGCCAGCAGTTACTCGAGTCGGGGGGCTACTAGCACAGATACGCAGTATTTT; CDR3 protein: CASSYSSRGATSTDTQYF
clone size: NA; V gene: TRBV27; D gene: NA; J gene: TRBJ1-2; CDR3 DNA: TGTGCCAGCAGTTTATTCGGGACAAACTATGGCTACACCTTC; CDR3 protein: CASSLFGTNYGYTF
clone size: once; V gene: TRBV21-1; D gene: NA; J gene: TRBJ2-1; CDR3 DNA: TGTGCCAGCAGCAAAGCATGGGCGGGAGGATTTTATGAGCAGTTCTTC; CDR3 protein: CASSKAWAGGFYEQFF
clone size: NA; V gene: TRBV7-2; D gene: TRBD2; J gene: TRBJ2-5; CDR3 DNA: TGTGCCAGCAGCAACGGACTAGCGGTCGCGACCCAGTACTTC; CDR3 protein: CASSNGLAVATQYF
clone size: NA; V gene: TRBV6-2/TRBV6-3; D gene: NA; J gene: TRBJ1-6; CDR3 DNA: TGTGCCAGCAGCCCAGGGTGGAGGTCACCCCTCCACTTT; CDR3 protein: CASSPGWRSPLHF
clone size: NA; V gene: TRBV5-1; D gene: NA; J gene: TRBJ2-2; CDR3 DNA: TGCGCCAGCAGCTTGGATCTAGCTAACACCGGGGAGCTGTTTTTT; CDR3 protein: CASSLDLANTGELFF
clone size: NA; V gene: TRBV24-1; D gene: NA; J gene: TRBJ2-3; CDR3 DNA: TGTGCCACCAGTGTGGCAGGGGTTGAAGGTACGCAGTATTTT; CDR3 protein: CATSVAGVEGTQYF
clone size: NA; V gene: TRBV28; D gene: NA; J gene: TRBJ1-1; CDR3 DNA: TGTGCCAGCAGTTCCCCTGGACAGTCCATGAACACTGAAGCTTTCTTT; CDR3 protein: CASSSPGQSMNTEAFF
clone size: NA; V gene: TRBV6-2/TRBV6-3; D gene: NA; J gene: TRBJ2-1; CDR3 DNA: TGTGCCAGCAGTTACTGGGCAGGCTATGCCTACAATGAGCAGTTCTTC; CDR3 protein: CASSYWAGYAYNEQFF
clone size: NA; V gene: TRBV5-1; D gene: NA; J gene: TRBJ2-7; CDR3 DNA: TGCGCCAGCCAAACCGGGACGGGAGCCTACGAGCAGTACTTC; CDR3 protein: CASQTGTGAYEQYF
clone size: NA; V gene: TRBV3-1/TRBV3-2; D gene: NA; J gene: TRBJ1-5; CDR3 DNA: TGTGCCAGCAGCCAACAGGGATCTCAGCCCCAGCATTTT; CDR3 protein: CASSQQGSQPQHF
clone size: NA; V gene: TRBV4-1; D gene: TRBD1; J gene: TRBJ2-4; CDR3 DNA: TGCGCCAGCAGCCAAGTACAGACAGGGACGGACATTCAGTACTTC; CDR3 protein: CASSQVQTGTDIQYF
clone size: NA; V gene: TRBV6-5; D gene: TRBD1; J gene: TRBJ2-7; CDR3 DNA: TGTGCCAGCAGTTACGCTGACAGGGCCTACGAGCAGTACTTC; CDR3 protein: CASSYADRAYEQYF
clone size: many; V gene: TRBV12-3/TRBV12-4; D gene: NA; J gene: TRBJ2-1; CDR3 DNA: TGTGCCAGCAGTTTGGATAGGGGCGATGAGCAGTTCTTC; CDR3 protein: CASSLDRGDEQFF